This T cell receptor (beta chain) was retrieved from a study of cytomegalovirus exposure and HLA in healthy donors. CDR1 SGHRS and CDR2 YFSETQ come from the germline V gene. There are 16 residues in the CDR3. Trimming removed 4 bases from V and 4 bases from J; junction bases left unmatched: 6. PCR employed 60 Vbeta and 13 Jbeta primers. TCRdb keeps only in-frame clones here, not all; method: immunoSEQ multiplex PCR. This table holds around 150,000 clones, about 85% found once. Whole-study findings and limits: An analysis was carried out at a later point. It showed that HLA-associated TCR beta chains were more clonally expanded than equally common non-associated chains. Later, TCR association rates were found to vary by HLA locus, highest for DRB1 and lowest for HLA-C. Immune exposure information comprised only CMV serostatus. Highly shared sequence variants in one cluster were likely a sequencing artifact.

As concerns this clone: The target antigen is unknown.

The chain employs TRBV5-1 and TRBJ2-1, with 12 bases fitting TRBD2. This TCR came from a boy between 2 and 10 years old in good health and CMV-seronegative. The specimen was PBMCs. CDR3 nucleotide sequence: TGCGCCAGCAGCCAGGGACTAGCGGGTAGATACAATGAGCAGTTCTTC. Residues: CASSQGLAGRYNEQFF.